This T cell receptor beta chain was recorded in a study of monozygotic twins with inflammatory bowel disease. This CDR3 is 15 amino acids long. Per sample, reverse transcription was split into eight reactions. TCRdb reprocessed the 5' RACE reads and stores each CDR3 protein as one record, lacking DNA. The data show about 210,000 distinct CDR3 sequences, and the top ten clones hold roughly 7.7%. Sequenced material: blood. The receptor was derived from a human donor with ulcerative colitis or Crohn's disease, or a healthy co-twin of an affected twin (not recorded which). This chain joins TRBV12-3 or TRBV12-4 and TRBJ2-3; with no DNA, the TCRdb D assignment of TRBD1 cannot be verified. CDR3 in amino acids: CASTPGTGGTDTQYF.